This T cell receptor beta chain emerged from a study of cytomegalovirus exposure and HLA in healthy donors. Study findings and constraints: Researchers catalogued over 150 TCR beta chains as cytomegalovirus-associated. Three chains linked to CMV were shown in vitro to be specific for CMV antigens. Subsequent analysis showed first-cohort TCR clusters tending to co-occur in around 130 validation repertoires.

As regards this clone: The target antigen is unknown.

Method: immunoSEQ multiplex PCR; TCRdb's copy keeps in-frame clones and lacks some. The sample includes tens of thousands of clones, approximately 93% of them seen just once. The source is a woman aged 30 to 39 in good health and CMV-seronegative. The sequencing sample was made of PBMCs.

CDR3 sequence: CASRRQGESYEQYF. CDR3 DNA: TGTGCCAGTAGAAGACAGGGTGAGAGCTACGAGCAGTACTTC. The chain uses TRBV19 and TRBJ2-7; TRBD1 aligns across 7 bases. Germline CDR1 reads LNHDA; CDR2 reads SQIVND (reference sequence). The V and J ends lost 6 bases and 3 bases, in that order; junction bases with no gene match: 8. The CDR3 is 14 residues long.